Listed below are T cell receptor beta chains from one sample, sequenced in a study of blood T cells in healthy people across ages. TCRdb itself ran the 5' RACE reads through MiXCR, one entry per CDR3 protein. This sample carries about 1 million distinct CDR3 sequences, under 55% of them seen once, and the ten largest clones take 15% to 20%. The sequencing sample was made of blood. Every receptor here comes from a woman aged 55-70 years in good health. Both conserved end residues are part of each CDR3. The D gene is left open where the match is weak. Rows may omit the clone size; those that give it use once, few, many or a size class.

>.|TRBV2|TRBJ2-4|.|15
TGTGCCAGCAGTGTGGGGTTTCTAGCCAAAAACATTCAGTACTTC
CASSVGFLAKNIQYF
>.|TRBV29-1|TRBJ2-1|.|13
TGCAGCATTGTCAAAGCGCTCAAGGATGAGCAGTTCTTC
CSIVKALKDEQFF
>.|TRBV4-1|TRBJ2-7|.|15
TGCGCCAGCAGCCAAGCTTCGACAGGCCCCTACGAGCAGTACTTC
CASSQASTGPYEQYF
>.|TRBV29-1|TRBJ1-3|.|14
TGCAGCGTTAGGGACACCACAGCCGGAAACACCATATATTTT
CSVRDTTAGNTIYF
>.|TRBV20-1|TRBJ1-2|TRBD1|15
TGCAGTGCCTCGCCCCACAGGGGGCGCAGGTATGGCTACACCTTC
CSASPHRGRRYGYTF
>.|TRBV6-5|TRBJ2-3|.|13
TGTGCCAGCAGGACTCCCGGGGGAGATACGCAGTATTTT
CASRTPGGDTQYF
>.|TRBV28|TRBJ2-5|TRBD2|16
TGTGCCAGCAGTTTTACTAGCGGGAGTTACAGGGAGACCCAGTACTTC
CASSFTSGSYRETQYF
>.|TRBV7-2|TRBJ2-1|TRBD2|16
TGTGCCAGCAGCTTTGGACTAGCGGCACACTACAATGAGCAGTTCTTC
CASSFGLAAHYNEQFF
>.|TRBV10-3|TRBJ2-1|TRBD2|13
TGTGCCATCAGTGAGTCGGCGACTAGCGGGTCGTTCTTC
CAISESATSGSFF
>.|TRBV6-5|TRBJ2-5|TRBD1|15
TGTGCCAGCAGTGCCCCTGACAGGGGCCAAGAGACCCAGTACTTC
CASSAPDRGQETQYF
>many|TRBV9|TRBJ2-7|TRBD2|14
TGTGCCAGCAGCGTAGCGGGAGGGACCTACGAGCAGTACTTC
CASSVAGGTYEQYF
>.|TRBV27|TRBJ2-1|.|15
TGTGCCAGCAGTTTATTGTCTGCCCCCTACAATGAGCAGTTCTTC
CASSLLSAPYNEQFF
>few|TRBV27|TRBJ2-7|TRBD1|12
TGTGCCAGCAGCAGGACAGGGCACGAGCAGTACTTC
CASSRTGHEQYF
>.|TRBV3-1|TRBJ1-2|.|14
TGTGCCAGCAGCCCCCTGGACAGTTTCTATGGCTACACCTTC
CASSPLDSFYGYTF
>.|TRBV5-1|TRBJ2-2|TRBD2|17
TGCGCCAGCAGAGGACTAGCCTCCCCAACGAACACCGGGGAGCTGTTTTTT
CASRGLASPTNTGELFF
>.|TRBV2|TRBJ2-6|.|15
TGTGCCAGCAGTGGCCAGCTCCCTGGGGCCAACGTCCTGACTTTC
CASSGQLPGANVLTF
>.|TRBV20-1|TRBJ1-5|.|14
TGCAGTGCCGTGCGGTTGGATAGCAATCAGCCCCAGCATTTT
CSAVRLDSNQPQHF
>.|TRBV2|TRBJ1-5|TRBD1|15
TGTGCCAGTCGACTCGACAGGGCGGGCAATCAGCCCCAGCATTTT
CASRLDRAGNQPQHF
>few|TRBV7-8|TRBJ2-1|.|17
TGTGCCAGCAGCTTAGCCCCCAGCGGAGCAACCTACAATGAGCAGTTCTTC
CASSLAPSGATYNEQFF
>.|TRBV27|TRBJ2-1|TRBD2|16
TGTGCCAGCAGTTTCAGGACTAGCGGGACATACAATGAGCAGTTCTTC
CASSFRTSGTYNEQFF
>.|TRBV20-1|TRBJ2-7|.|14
TGCAGTGCCGGCGGACAAGGGTCCTACAATGAGCAGTACTTC
CSAGGQGSYNEQYF
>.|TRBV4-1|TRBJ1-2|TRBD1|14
TGCGCCAGCAGACCACCGGGACAGGGCTATGGCTACACCTTC
CASRPPGQGYGYTF
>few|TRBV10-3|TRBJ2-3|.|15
TGTGCCATCAGTGAGTCCCAGGGGCAAACAGATACGCAGTATTTT
CAISESQGQTDTQYF
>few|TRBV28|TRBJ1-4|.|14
TGTGCCAGCAGCCCCCCGGGGGAAAGGGAAAAACTGTTTTTT
CASSPPGEREKLFF
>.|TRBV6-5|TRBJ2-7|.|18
TGTGCCAGCAGTTACGGGCCGGGTGGAGGGGGCTTTTCCTACGAGCAGTACTTC
CASSYGPGGGGFSYEQYF